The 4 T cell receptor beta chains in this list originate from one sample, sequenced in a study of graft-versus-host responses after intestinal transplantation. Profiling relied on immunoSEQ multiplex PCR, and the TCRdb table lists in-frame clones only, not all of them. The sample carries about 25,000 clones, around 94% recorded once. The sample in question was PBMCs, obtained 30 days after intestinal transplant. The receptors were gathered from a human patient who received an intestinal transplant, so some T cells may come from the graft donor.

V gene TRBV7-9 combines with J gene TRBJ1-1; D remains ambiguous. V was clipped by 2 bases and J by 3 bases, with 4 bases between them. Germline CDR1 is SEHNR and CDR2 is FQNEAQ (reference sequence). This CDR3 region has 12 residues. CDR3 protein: CASSLHDTEAFF. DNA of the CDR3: TGTGCCAGCAGCTTACATGACACTGAAGCTTTCTTT.

The CDR3 sequence: CASTRSENIQYF. The DNA of the CDR3 is TGTGCCAGCACTAGATCGGAAAACATTCAGTACTTC. The rearrangement uses TRBV6-1 and TRBJ2-4; D remains unclear. This CDR3 contains 12 residues. In germline, CDR1 is MNHNS, CDR2 SASEGT. Trimming shortened V by 7 bases and J by 5 bases, and 9 bases separated the two germline ends.

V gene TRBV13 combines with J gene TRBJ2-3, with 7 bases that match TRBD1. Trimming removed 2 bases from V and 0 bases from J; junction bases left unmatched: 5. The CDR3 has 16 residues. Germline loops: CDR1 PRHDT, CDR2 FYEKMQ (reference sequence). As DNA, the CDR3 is TGTGCCAGCAGCTTAAGGGGGCCCCCTAGCACAGATACGCAGTATTTT. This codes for CASSLRGPPSTDTQYF.

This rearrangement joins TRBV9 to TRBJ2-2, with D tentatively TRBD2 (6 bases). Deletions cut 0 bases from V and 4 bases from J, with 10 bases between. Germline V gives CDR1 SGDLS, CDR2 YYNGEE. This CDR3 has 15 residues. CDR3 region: CASSVDSGGTGELFF. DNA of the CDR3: TGTGCCAGCAGCGTAGATAGCGGCGGCACCGGGGAGCTGTTTTTT.